This record concerns one T cell receptor beta chain sequence. As yet, its antigen is unknown. V was clipped by 6 bases and J by 4 bases, with 12 bases between them. Per germline, CDR1 LGHNT and CDR2 FRNRAP. This CDR3 contains 13 residues. The sample originates from a study of post-analysis software for immune sequencing data. Whole-study context: The disease courses spanned relapsing-remitting, secondary progressive and progressive-relapsing forms of multiple sclerosis.

Findings and caveats of the study: TRBV5-6, TRBV5-1 and TRBV20-1 were among five TRBV segments more frequent in patients than controls. Among multiple sclerosis patients, normalized Chao1 diversity was significantly below that of controls.

Unique molecular identifiers featured in each of the TCR beta cDNA libraries. Approximately 0.5 million cDNA molecules were recovered from an input of roughly 0.85 to 10 million T cells. One entry per CDR3 protein, called by TCRdb with MiXCR from the PCR reads. The data contain 800,000 to 950,000 distinct CDR3 sequences, roughly 50% of them singletons. The genes are TRBV12-5 and TRBJ1-1; tentatively, D is TRBD1 (5 bases). The sequenced sample consisted of blood. This clonotype was obtained from a girl under 18 with multiple sclerosis. CDR3 protein: CASGPGLGTEAFF. Written as DNA, the CDR3 is TGTGCTAGTGGGCCAGGGTTAGGCACTGAAGCTTTCTTT.